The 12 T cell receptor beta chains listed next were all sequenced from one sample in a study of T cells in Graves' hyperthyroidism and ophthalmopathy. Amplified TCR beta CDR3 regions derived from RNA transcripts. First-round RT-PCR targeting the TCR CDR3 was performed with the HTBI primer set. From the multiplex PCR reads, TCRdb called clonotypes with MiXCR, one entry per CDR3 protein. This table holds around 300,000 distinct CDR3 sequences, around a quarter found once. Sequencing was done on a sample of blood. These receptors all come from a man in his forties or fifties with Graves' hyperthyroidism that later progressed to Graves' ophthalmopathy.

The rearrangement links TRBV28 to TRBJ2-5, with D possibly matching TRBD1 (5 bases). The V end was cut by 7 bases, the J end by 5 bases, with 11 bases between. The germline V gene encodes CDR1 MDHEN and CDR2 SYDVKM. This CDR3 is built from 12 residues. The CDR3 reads CASKAGRETQYF. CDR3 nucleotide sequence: TGTGCCAGCAAGGCAGGGCGCGAGACCCAGTACTTC.

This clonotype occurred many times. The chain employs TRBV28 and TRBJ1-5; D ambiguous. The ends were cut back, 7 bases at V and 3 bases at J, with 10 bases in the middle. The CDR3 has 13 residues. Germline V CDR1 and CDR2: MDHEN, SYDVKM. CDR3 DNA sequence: TGTGCCAGCATCAGCGAACACAATCAGCCCCAGCATTTT. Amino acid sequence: CASISEHNQPQHF.

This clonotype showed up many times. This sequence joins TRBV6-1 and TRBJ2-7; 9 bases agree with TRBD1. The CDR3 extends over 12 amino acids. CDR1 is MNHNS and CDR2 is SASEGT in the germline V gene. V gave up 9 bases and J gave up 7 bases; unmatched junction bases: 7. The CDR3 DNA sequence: TGTGCCAGTCGGGACAGGGCGAGGGAGCAGTACTTC. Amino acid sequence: CASRDRAREQYF.

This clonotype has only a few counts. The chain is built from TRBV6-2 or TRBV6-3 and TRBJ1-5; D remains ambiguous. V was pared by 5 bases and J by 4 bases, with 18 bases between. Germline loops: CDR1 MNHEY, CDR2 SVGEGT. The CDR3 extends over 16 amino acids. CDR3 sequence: CASSPGLSRQNQPQHF. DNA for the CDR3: TGTGCCAGCAGTCCTGGACTAAGTCGACAAAATCAGCCCCAGCATTTT.

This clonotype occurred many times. The CDR3 DNA reads as TGTGCCACCAGTGGCACACTAGCGGGGACACAAGAGACCCAGTACTTC. Translating it yields CATSGTLAGTQETQYF. The V call is TRBV24-1, the J call TRBJ2-5; TRBD2 agrees at 10 bases. The germline gives CDR1 KGHDR, CDR2 SFDVKD. The CDR3 contains 16 residues. Unmatched junction bases numbered 7, after V lost 5 bases and J lost 2 bases.

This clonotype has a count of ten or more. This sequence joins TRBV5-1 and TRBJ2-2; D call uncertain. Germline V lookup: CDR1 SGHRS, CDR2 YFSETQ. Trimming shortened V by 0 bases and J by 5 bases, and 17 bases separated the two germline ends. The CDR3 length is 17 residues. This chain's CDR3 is CASSLGTGPFGTGELFF. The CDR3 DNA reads TGCGCCAGCAGCTTGGGCACTGGCCCATTCGGTACCGGGGAGCTGTTTTTT.

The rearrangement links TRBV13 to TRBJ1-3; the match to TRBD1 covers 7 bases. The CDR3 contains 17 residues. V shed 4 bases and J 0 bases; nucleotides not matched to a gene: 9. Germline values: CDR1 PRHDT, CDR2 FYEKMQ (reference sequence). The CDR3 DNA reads TGTGCCAGCAGCTCTAACACAGGGGCCTTCTCTGGAAACACCATATATTTT. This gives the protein CASSSNTGAFSGNTIYF.

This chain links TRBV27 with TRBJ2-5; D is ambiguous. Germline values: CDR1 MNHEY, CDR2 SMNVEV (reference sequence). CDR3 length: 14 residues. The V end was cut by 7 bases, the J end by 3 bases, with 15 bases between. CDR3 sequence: CASMSGDRKETQYF. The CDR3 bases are TGTGCCAGCATGTCAGGAGACCGAAAAGAGACCCAGTACTTC.

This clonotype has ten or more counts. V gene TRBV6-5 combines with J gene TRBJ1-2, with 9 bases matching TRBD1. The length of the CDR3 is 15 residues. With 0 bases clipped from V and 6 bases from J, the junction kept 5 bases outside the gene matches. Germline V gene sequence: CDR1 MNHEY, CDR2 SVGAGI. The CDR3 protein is CASSYSGGQGDGYTF. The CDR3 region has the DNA TGTGCCAGCAGTTACTCGGGGGGACAGGGAGATGGCTACACCTTC.

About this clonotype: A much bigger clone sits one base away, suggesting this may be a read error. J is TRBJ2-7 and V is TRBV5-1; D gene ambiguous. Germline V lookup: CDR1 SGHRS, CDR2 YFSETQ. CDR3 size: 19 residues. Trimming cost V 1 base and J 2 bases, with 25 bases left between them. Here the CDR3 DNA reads TGCGCCAGCAGCTTGTATCGGACCTCCCAAAAAGGCCCGGCCTACGAGCAGTACGTC. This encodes CASSLYRTSQKGPAYEQYV.

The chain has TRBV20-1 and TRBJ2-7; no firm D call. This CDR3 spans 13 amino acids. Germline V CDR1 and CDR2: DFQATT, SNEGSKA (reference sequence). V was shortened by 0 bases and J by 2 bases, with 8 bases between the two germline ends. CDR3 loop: CSARDREPYEQYF. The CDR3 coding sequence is TGCAGTGCTAGAGATCGTGAACCCTACGAGCAGTACTTC.

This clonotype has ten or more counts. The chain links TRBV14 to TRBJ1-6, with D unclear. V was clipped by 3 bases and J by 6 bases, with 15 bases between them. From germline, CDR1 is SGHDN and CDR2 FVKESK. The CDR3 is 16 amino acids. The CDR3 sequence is CASSHDPDWTNSPLHF. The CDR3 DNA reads TGTGCCAGCAGCCACGATCCGGACTGGACTAATTCACCCCTCCACTTT.